This is a list of T cell receptor beta chains from one sample in a study of blood T cell repertoires in COVID-19. The protocol was immunoSEQ multiplex PCR, while the TCRdb copy is restricted to in-frame clones and leaves out a portion. This table has about 350,000 clones, more than 70% appearing once. The sample was peripheral blood. All receptors come from a woman between 55 and 75 years old with COVID-19, enrolled during active disease. The CDR3 runs from the conserved cysteine through the conserved F or W. The order of the fields is J gene, V gene, clone size, D gene, CDR3 protein, CDR3 DNA. D genes are given only for firm matches. Clone size, where shown, is once, few, many, or a class for clones that have expanded.

TRBJ2-2 TRBV7-3 NA TRBD1 CASSLNQGAVTGELFF TGTGCCAGCAGCTTAAATCAGGGGGCAGTAACCGGGGAGCTGTTTTTT
TRBJ2-7 TRBV6-5 NA TRBD2 CASRWTSDSYEQYF TGTGCCAGCAGATGGACTAGCGACTCCTACGAGCAGTACTTC
TRBJ2-7 TRBV5-4 once NA CASSLGVNEQYF TGTGCCAGCAGCTTAGGAGTGAACGAGCAGTACTTC
TRBJ1-1 TRBV10-3 NA NA CAIRETGVYNTEAFF TGTGCCATCAGGGAGACAGGCGTGTATAACACTGAAGCTTTCTTT
TRBJ1-6 TRBV18 NA NA CASSPLGESPLHF TGTGCCAGCTCACCGCTCGGGGAATCACCCCTCCACTTT
TRBJ2-3 TRBV7-3 NA TRBD2 CASSAGTIQGTQYF TGTGCCAGCAGCGCGGGGACTATCCAGGGTACGCAGTATTTT
TRBJ1-1 TRBV18 NA NA CASSPGVGGAGGEAFF TGTGCCAGCTCACCCGGCGTAGGGGGGGCAGGAGGGGAAGCTTTCTTT
TRBJ2-3 TRBV9 NA TRBD2 CASSAPGLANTDTQYF TGTGCCAGCAGCGCGCCGGGACTAGCGAACACAGATACGCAGTATTTT
TRBJ1-3 TRBV5-1 NA TRBD1 CASSLPNTGGVDTIYF TGCGCCAGCAGCTTGCCAAACACAGGGGGCGTAGACACCATATATTTT
TRBJ2-7 TRBV6-5 NA TRBD1 CASRSGQVSSYEQYF TGTGCCAGCAGATCGGGACAGGTGAGCTCCTACGAGCAGTACTTC
TRBJ2-1 TRBV4-2 NA TRBD1 CASSQDAGGEVYNEQFF TGTGCCAGCAGCCAAGATGCAGGGGGCGAAGTATACAATGAGCAGTTCTTC
TRBJ1-4 TRBV30 NA NA CAWSVRGLPNEKLFF TGTGCCTGGAGTGTACGAGGACTACCGAATGAAAAACTGTTTTTT
TRBJ2-7 TRBV18 NA TRBD1 CASSPTGASGEQYF TGTGCCAGCTCCCCGACAGGGGCCTCTGGAGAGCAGTACTTC
TRBJ2-2 TRBV9 NA NA CASSVMEGRGGELFF TGTGCCAGCAGCGTAATGGAGGGGCGGGGCGGGGAGCTGTTTTTT
TRBJ1-5 TRBV27 NA NA CASSVRVNQPQHF TGTGCCAGCAGTGTGAGGGTTAATCAGCCCCAGCATTTT
TRBJ2-2 TRBV4-1 NA TRBD1 CASSQDQAYRGPDGELFF TGCGCCAGCAGCCAAGATCAGGCCTACAGGGGACCTGACGGGGAGCTGTTTTTT
TRBJ2-1 TRBV30 NA TRBD2 CAWALAGGHGEQFF TGTGCCTGGGCACTAGCGGGGGGGCATGGTGAGCAGTTCTTC
TRBJ2-1 TRBV4-1 NA TRBD2 CASSPLRTSDSNEQFF TGCGCCAGCAGCCCTCTTAGGACTAGCGATTCCAATGAGCAGTTCTTC
TRBJ1-1 TRBV2 NA TRBD1 CASSEGGQWNTEAFF TGTGCCAGCAGCGAAGGGGGACAGTGGAACACTGAAGCTTTCTTT
TRBJ1-1 TRBV7-9 NA TRBD1 CASSLGQKVEAFF TGTGCCAGCAGCTTGGGACAGAAAGTTGAAGCTTTCTTT
TRBJ1-5 TRBV28 few NA CASQSSNQPQHF TGTGCCAGCCAATCTAGCAATCAGCCCCAGCATTTT
TRBJ1-5 TRBV4-1 NA NA CASSLNPGRDSNQPQHF TGCGCCAGCAGCCTTAACCCGGGGAGGGATAGCAATCAGCCCCAGCATTTT
TRBJ2-5 TRBV7-3 NA NA CASSRKGGGTETQYF TGTGCCAGCAGTCGTAAGGGCGGGGGCACTGAGACCCAGTACTTC
TRBJ2-2 TRBV11-3 NA TRBD2 CASSPEAGTGELFF TGTGCCAGCAGCCCAGAAGCGGGGACCGGGGAGCTGTTTTTT
TRBJ1-2 TRBV3-1/TRBV3-2 NA NA CASSQASDSYGYTF TGTGCCAGCAGCCAAGCTTCGGACAGCTATGGCTACACCTTC
TRBJ1-3 TRBV4-1 NA NA CASSSQERFSGNTIYF TGCGCCAGCAGCTCTCAGGAGCGGTTCTCTGGAAACACCATATATTTT
TRBJ2-7 TRBV2 NA TRBD1 CASSSPGQGEIHEQYF TGTGCCAGCAGTTCCCCGGGACAGGGGGAGATCCACGAGCAGTACTTC
TRBJ1-2 TRBV24-1 NA TRBD1 CATSDFRSGGVGGYTF TGTGCCACCAGTGATTTCCGATCAGGGGGCGTAGGAGGCTACACCTTC
TRBJ1-1 TRBV6-5 NA NA CASSYSRGTGSEAFF TGTGCCAGCAGTTACTCTCGGGGCACCGGGAGTGAAGCTTTCTTT
TRBJ2-7 TRBV6-6 NA NA CASSPGAYEQYF TGTGCCAGCAGTCCGGGGGCCTACGAGCAGTACTTC
TRBJ2-2 TRBV28 NA TRBD2 CATKRHGTITGELFF TGTGCCACCAAGAGGCACGGGACTATAACCGGGGAGCTGTTTTTT
TRBJ2-5 TRBV7-6 NA TRBD2 CASSLGGLAGKTQYF TGTGCCAGCAGCTTAGGGGGACTAGCGGGGAAGACCCAGTACTTC
TRBJ1-5 TRBV5-6 NA NA CASSRKGLGSNQPQHF TGTGCCAGCAGCAGGAAGGGGTTGGGTAGCAATCAGCCCCAGCATTTT
TRBJ1-5 TRBV2 NA NA CASSEQGLGNQPQHF TGTGCCAGCAGTGAACAGGGGCTCGGCAATCAGCCCCAGCATTTT
TRBJ2-7 TRBV9 NA NA CASSVGQGKGHEQYF TGTGCCAGCAGCGTAGGTCAGGGTAAAGGGCACGAGCAGTACTTC
TRBJ1-1 TRBV19 few NA CASSLSLNTEAFF TGTGCCAGTAGCTTGAGTTTGAACACTGAAGCTTTCTTT
TRBJ2-1 TRBV10-3 NA NA CAISESGHEQFF TGTGCCATCAGTGAGTCGGGCCATGAGCAGTTCTTC
TRBJ1-5 TRBV10-3 NA NA CAISEQGWGNQPQHF TGTGCCATCAGTGAGCAGGGGTGGGGTAATCAGCCCCAGCATTTT
TRBJ1-6 TRBV28 NA NA CASSFTSQPYNSPLHF TGTGCCAGCAGTTTTACGTCACAGCCCTATAATTCACCCCTCCACTTT
TRBJ2-7 TRBV11-2 NA TRBD2 CASSFTSGARDEQYF TGTGCCAGCAGCTTTACTAGCGGGGCCCGCGACGAGCAGTACTTC
TRBJ1-6 TRBV9 NA NA CASSVSRDSPLHF TGTGCCAGCAGCGTATCCAGGGATTCACCCCTCCACTTT
TRBJ2-7 TRBV7-2 NA TRBD2 CASSPPGLAGGLYEQYF TGTGCCAGCAGCCCCCCCGGACTAGCGGGGGGGCTTTACGAGCAGTACTTC